One and the same sample provided the 8 T cell receptor beta chains below, sequenced in a study of blood T cell repertoires in COVID-19. The table came from immunoSEQ multiplex PCR; TCRdb's copy has only in-frame clones and leaves some out. The sample has fewer than 400,000 clones; more than 75% are singletons. The source material was PBMCs or T cells enriched from blood (not recorded which). These receptors originate from a woman between 50 and 59 years old who had recovered from COVID-19.

V gene TRBV19 combines with J gene TRBJ2-6; tentative D call: TRBD1 (6 bases). V was clipped by 7 bases and J by 1 base, with 11 bases between them. Germline CDR1 reads LNHDA; CDR2 reads SQIVND (reference sequence). The CDR3 is 15 residues long. This CDR3 reads CASTGQLSGANVLTF. Here the CDR3 DNA reads TGTGCCAGTACGGGACAATTGTCTGGGGCCAACGTCCTGACTTTC.

V and J are TRBV9 and TRBJ2-7, with D perhaps matching TRBD1 (6 bases). The V end lost 5 bases, the J end lost 1 base, and 10 bases lay between the germline ends. Looked up from germline, CDR1 is SGDLS and CDR2 is YYNGEE. This CDR3 is built from 13 residues. The CDR3 region has the DNA TGTGCCAGCAGGGGGGACAATTCCTACGAGCAGTACTTC. Protein product: CASRGDNSYEQYF.

The chain carries TRBV11-2 and TRBJ2-2; D unresolved. There are 16 residues in the CDR3. Germline V gene data show CDR1 as SGHAT and CDR2 as FQNNGV. V lost 2 bases to trimming and J lost 6 bases, with 16 bases between them. The CDR3 is CASSLTPTSRAGELFF. For the CDR3, the DNA is TGTGCCAGCAGCTTAACCCCGACCTCCCGGGCCGGGGAGCTGTTTTTT.

This chain uses TRBV30 with TRBJ2-5; D possibly corresponds to TRBD1 (6 bases). V lost 5 bases to trimming and J lost 0 bases, with 10 bases between them. The CDR3 sequence is 13 residues long. The germline V gene has CDR1 GTSNPN and CDR2 SVGIG (reference sequence). For the CDR3, the DNA is TGTGCCTGGCAAGACAGGTACCAAGAGACCCAGTACTTC. Its translation is CAWQDRYQETQYF.

The rearrangement links TRBV9 to TRBJ1-1; D unresolved. Germline assignment: CDR1 SGDLS and CDR2 YYNGEE. Trimming took 3 bases from V and 3 from J, leaving 6 bases between them. This CDR3 is built from 12 residues. CDR3 bases: TGTGCCAGCAGCGCATCGGACACTGAAGCTTTCTTT. Residues: CASSASDTEAFF.

The chain recombines TRBV4-2 with TRBJ2-7, with D perhaps TRBD1 (6 bases). The CDR3 is made up of 15 amino acids. The V end lost 0 bases, the J end lost 11 bases, and 20 bases lay between the germline ends. In germline, CDR1 is LGHNA, CDR2 YNFKEQ. The CDR3 loop reads CASSQDSVGTIPKYF. The CDR3 nucleotides are TGTGCCAGCAGCCAAGATTCGGTAGGGACAATCCCTAAGTACTTC.

The chain employs TRBV3-1 (or the pseudogene TRBV3-2) and TRBJ2-1; the match to TRBD2 covers 8 bases. V lost 0 bases, J lost 8 bases, and 6 bases stayed unmatched. The V gene's germline CDR1 is LGHDT and CDR2 YNNKEL (reference sequence). The CDR3 runs 15 residues. The CDR3 here is CASSQDRTSRYEQFF. DNA of the CDR3: TGTGCCAGCAGCCAAGACCGGACTAGCAGGTATGAGCAGTTCTTC.

The chain carries TRBV28 and TRBJ1-6; D is unclear. Trimming stripped 5 bases from V and 6 bases from J, with 8 bases between. The CDR3 is 13 amino acids. The germline gives CDR1 MDHEN, CDR2 SYDVKM. CDR3 nucleotide sequence: TGTGCCAGCAGTCTTATCGGTAATTCACCCCTCCACTTT. It translates to CASSLIGNSPLHF. The full variable domain, its missing parts supplied by reference TRBV28 and TRBJ1-6, is DVKVTQSSRYLVKRTGEKVFLECVQDMDHENMFWYRQDPGLGLRLIYFSYDVKMKEKGDIPEGYSVSREKKERFSLILESASTNQTSMYLCASSLIGNSPLHFGNGTRLTVT.